This TCR beta chain was recovered during a study of T cell changes during pregnancy in multiple sclerosis (dated 2019 in TCRdb). Turning to the overall study: Changes in the T cell repertoire over the course of pregnancy were examined in this study in women with multiple sclerosis.

The library relied on the immunoSEQ multiplex PCR assay. TCRdb provides this immuneACCESS table in a form limited to in-frame rearrangements. Some clones are lacking; in checked studies, under half of them reflect an unresolved V gene, and why the rest are absent is not known. This sample holds about 24,000 clones; about 92% were observed only once. The ten largest make up under 10% of the sample. Regarding this clone: Its recognized antigen is unknown. The record has no base qualities; no much larger clone is one base away.

V sheds 1 base and J sheds 4 bases, leaving 13 bases between their ends. CDR1 LNHDA and CDR2 SQIVND are derived from the germline V gene (reference sequence). There are 15 amino acids in the CDR3, from cysteine to phenylalanine inclusive. Only the CDR3 region is kept as DNA, spanning 45 bases read in frame from base 1. The receptor chain draws on TRBV19 and TRBJ2-5; the D gene is perhaps TRBD1, from 5 matching bases. This TCR derives from a female donor in good health, enrolled as a control in a pregnancy study. Here the sequenced sample was CD8+ T cells from peripheral blood mononuclear cells, taken in the third trimester of pregnancy. The nucleotide sequence is given as TGTGCCAGTAGTATAGGGACGTTTAGGGGAGAGACCCAGTACTTC. The translation is CASSIGTFRGETQYF.